This is a list of T cell receptor beta chains from one sample in a study of blood T cell repertoires in COVID-19. Sequencing used immunoSEQ multiplex PCR; TCRdb keeps in-frame clones, though not all of them. The sample has 60,000 to 75,000 clones; around nine tenths are singletons. What was sequenced was peripheral blood. These receptors all come from a human donor in a cohort sampled during active COVID-19. The CDR3 runs from the conserved cysteine through the conserved F or W. The order of the fields is CDR3 DNA, CDR3 protein, V gene, J gene, clone size, D gene. D genes are given only for firm matches. Not all rows give a size; the values are once, few, many and, for expanded clones, a class.

DNA: TGTGCCAGCAGCGTAGAGAGGGAGGGACTCCCCACAGATACGCAGTATTTT
CDR3: CASSVEREGLPTDTQYF
V: TRBV9
J: TRBJ2-3
size: .
D: TRBD2

DNA: TGTGCCAGCAGCACAAGGAATGGGACAGGGGGAACCTCCTACGAGCAGTACTTC
CDR3: CASSTRNGTGGTSYEQYF
V: TRBV7-9
J: TRBJ2-7
size: .
D: TRBD1

DNA: TGTGCCAGCAGTGAATTGGCTAGCGGGGGGACAGATACGCAGTATTTT
CDR3: CASSELASGGTDTQYF
V: TRBV6-1
J: TRBJ2-3
size: .
D: TRBD2

DNA: TGTGCCAGCAGAGACCCTTTGGGGGGGCCCTACAATGAGCAGTTCTTC
CDR3: CASRDPLGGPYNEQFF
V: TRBV27
J: TRBJ2-1
size: .
D: .

DNA: TGTGCCAGCAGTTTATCTAGTAATTCACCCCTCCACTTT
CDR3: CASSLSSNSPLHF
V: TRBV28
J: TRBJ1-6
size: .
D: .

DNA: TGTGCCAGTAGTTCCCTGAGCGGGAGCTCCTACGAGCAGTACTTC
CDR3: CASSSLSGSSYEQYF
V: TRBV27
J: TRBJ2-7
size: .
D: TRBD2

DNA: TGCGCCAGCAGCATGAAGGCCCTAGTCCCGAGCACAGATACGCAGTATTTT
CDR3: CASSMKALVPSTDTQYF
V: TRBV5-1
J: TRBJ2-3
size: .
D: .

DNA: TGTGCCAGCAGCCCTCCGGGGACTCACATCGAGCAGTACTTC
CDR3: CASSPPGTHIEQYF
V: TRBV2
J: TRBJ2-7
size: .
D: .

DNA: TGTGCCAGTAGTCCCCGGGGTAGCGGCACAGATACGCAGTATTTT
CDR3: CASSPRGSGTDTQYF
V: TRBV19
J: TRBJ2-3
size: .
D: .

DNA: TGCGCCAGCAGCCAAGTCTACGGGACTAGCACAGATACGCAGTATTTT
CDR3: CASSQVYGTSTDTQYF
V: TRBV4-1
J: TRBJ2-3
size: once
D: .

DNA: TGTGCCTGGTGTGGGGGGGCAGGGGGCGGCTACACCTTC
CDR3: CAWCGGAGGGYTF
V: TRBV30
J: TRBJ1-2
size: once
D: TRBD1

DNA: TGCGCCAGCAGCCAGGAAACAGGATACTATGGCTACACCTTC
CDR3: CASSQETGYYGYTF
V: TRBV4-3
J: TRBJ1-2
size: once
D: .

DNA: TGTGCCAGCAGCCCCCGTCCCCGGGCAGATACGCAGTATTTT
CDR3: CASSPRPRADTQYF
V: TRBV7-9
J: TRBJ2-3
size: .
D: .

DNA: TGCGCCAGCAGAGAGGTGGGTGAAAAACTGTTTTTT
CDR3: CASREVGEKLFF
V: TRBV4-1
J: TRBJ1-4
size: .
D: .

DNA: TGCGCCAGCAGCCAACAGGGTGGGCTCAGGGATACGCAGTATTTT
CDR3: CASSQQGGLRDTQYF
V: TRBV4-1
J: TRBJ2-3
size: .
D: .

DNA: TGTGCCAGCAGCCTCGGGACAGACCCCCTCGAGCAGTACTTC
CDR3: CASSLGTDPLEQYF
V: TRBV13
J: TRBJ2-7
size: .
D: TRBD1

DNA: TGTGCCAGCAGCGCCGGCGGGGGTGAGCAGTACTTC
CDR3: CASSAGGGEQYF
V: TRBV9
J: TRBJ2-7
size: .
D: TRBD2

DNA: TGTGCCTGGAATCGGGGCGGGGGGGACACCTACGAGCAGTACTTC
CDR3: CAWNRGGGDTYEQYF
V: TRBV30
J: TRBJ2-7
size: .
D: TRBD2

DNA: TGTGCCAGCAGCCTGACTAGCGGGGTAACAGATACGCAGTATTTT
CDR3: CASSLTSGVTDTQYF
V: TRBV6-5
J: TRBJ2-3
size: .
D: TRBD2

DNA: TGTGCCTGGATAGGTGGGAGCCATGGCTACACCTTC
CDR3: CAWIGGSHGYTF
V: TRBV30
J: TRBJ1-2
size: .
D: .

DNA: TGTGCCACTGAGAGGGGGCAGAACACCGGGGAGCTGTTTTTT
CDR3: CATERGQNTGELFF
V: TRBV15
J: TRBJ2-2
size: once
D: TRBD1

DNA: TGTGCCAGCAGTTACTCTTGGGGAAGGGGCACTGAAGCTTTCTTT
CDR3: CASSYSWGRGTEAFF
V: TRBV6-2/TRBV6-3
J: TRBJ1-1
size: .
D: .